A single sample gave rise to the 20 T cell receptor beta chains below, sequenced in a study of early T cells in non-severe SARS-CoV-2 infection. TCRdb reanalysed the 5' RACE reads using MiXCR and keeps one entry per CDR3 protein. The table lists 55,000 to 70,000 distinct CDR3 sequences, approximately 12% of them singletons, with around 4.9% in the top ten. Material: whole blood. These receptors all come from an adult who was a healthcare worker with PCR-confirmed SARS-CoV-2 infection or an uninfected control (not recorded which).

At least ten counts were recorded for this clonotype. V is TRBV19 and J is TRBJ2-6; D ambiguous. V was clipped by 3 bases and J by 4 bases, with 7 bases between them. Germline assignment: CDR1 LNHDA and CDR2 SQIVND (reference sequence). The CDR3 totals 14 residues. CDR3 in DNA: TGTGCCAGTAGTATTCAGATAGGGGCCAACGTCCTGACTTTC. It codes for CASSIQIGANVLTF.

This clonotype appeared many times. The chain couples TRBV28 to TRBJ1-5; no definite D call. Between the trimmed V and J ends, which lost 5 bases and 5 bases, there was a span of 13 bases. The CDR3 extends over 14 amino acids. Germline V gene sequence: CDR1 MDHEN, CDR2 SYDVKM. The CDR3 sequence is CASSLHGYDQPQHF. For the CDR3, the DNA is TGTGCCAGCAGTCTACACGGTTACGATCAGCCCCAGCATTTT.

The J gene is TRBJ1-2, the V gene TRBV5-5; TRBD1 matches 8 bases. The CDR3 has 14 residues. Trimming took 5 bases from V and 8 from J; bases not matched to a gene: 11. Germline V gene data show CDR1 as SGHKS and CDR2 as YYEKEE (reference sequence). CDR3 coding DNA: TGTGCCAGCAGAACAGACCTGGACAGGGAGGGCTACACCTTC. Amino acid sequence: CASRTDLDREGYTF.

By frequency in the sample, this clonotype is medium-sized. The junction shows a germline mismatch at one end, possibly a read error. This chain links TRBV5-4 with TRBJ2-1, with D possibly TRBD2 on 6 matching bases. Per germline, CDR1 SGHNT and CDR2 YYREEE (reference sequence). This CDR3 is built from 15 residues. The CDR3 sequence is CASGLPGLNRNEQFF. The CDR3 DNA sequence: TGTGCCAGCGGCTTACCGGGACTCAATCGCAATGAGCAGTTCTTC.

This clonotype has a handful of counts. V usage is TRBV28 and J usage is TRBJ1-4, with 9 bases fitting TRBD1. In germline, CDR1 is MDHEN, CDR2 SYDVKM. CDR3 length: 15 residues. Trimming took 4 bases from V and 4 from J; bases not matched to a gene: 4. CDR3 DNA: TGTGCCAGCAGTTCCGGGACAGGGATTAATGAAAAACTGTTTTTT. This encodes CASSSGTGINEKLFF.

This clonotype was counted between two and nine times. The rearrangement uses TRBV12-3 or TRBV12-4 and TRBJ2-2; no reliable D call. V lost 4 bases, J lost 2 bases, and 11 bases lay in between. CDR3 length: 15 amino acids. CDR3 loop: CASSSFTKNTGELFF. CDR3 nucleotides: TGTGCCAGCAGTTCATTTACAAAAAACACCGGGGAGCTGTTTTTT.

This clonotype was observed a few times. This chain joins TRBV2 and TRBJ1-1; no definite D call. V gave up 4 bases and J gave up 1 base, with 13 bases separating them. The CDR3 has 15 residues. From germline, CDR1 is SNHLY and CDR2 FYNNEI. Here the CDR3 reads CASSVRGDTNTEAFF. Written as DNA, the CDR3 is TGTGCCAGCAGTGTCCGCGGGGATACGAACACTGAAGCTTTCTTT. Full variable domain (remainder filled in from reference TRBV2 and TRBJ1-1): EPEVTQTPSHQVTQMGQEVILRCVPISNHLYFYWYRQILGQKVEFLVSFYNNEISEKSEIFDDQFSVERPDGSNFTLKIRSTKLEDSAMYFCASSVRGDTNTEAFFGQGTRLTVV.

This clonotype has more than one count but fewer than ten. V gene TRBV6-2 or TRBV6-3 combines with J gene TRBJ2-5; 7 nucleotides align to TRBD1. The length of the CDR3 is 11 residues. The trim removed 7 bases at V and 10 bases at J, leaving 6 bases unmatched. The germline V gene has CDR1 MNHEY and CDR2 SVGEGT. CDR3: CASTDRDGQYF. In DNA, the CDR3 is TGTGCCAGCACTGACAGGGACGGCCAGTACTTC.

Only a few counts were recorded for this clonotype. The chain has TRBV12-3 or TRBV12-4 and TRBJ2-5, with 8 positions matching TRBD1. V shed 6 bases and J 4 bases; nucleotides not matched to a gene: 4. There are 13 residues in the CDR3. CDR3 in amino acids: CASSPTGVETQYF. The CDR3 DNA sequence: TGTGCCAGCAGCCCGACAGGGGTAGAGACCCAGTACTTC.

There are many counts of this clonotype. This rearrangement joins TRBV7-2 to TRBJ2-1; D gene uncertain. CDR3 length: 15 amino acids. Germline assignment: CDR1 SGHTA and CDR2 FQGNSA. Between the trimmed V and J ends, which lost 7 bases and 0 bases, there was a span of 13 bases. The CDR3 reads CASTSLWSSYNEQFF. The CDR3 coding sequence is TGTGCCAGCACCTCTCTCTGGAGCTCCTACAATGAGCAGTTCTTC.

This clonotype appeared once. This chain links TRBV5-1 with TRBJ2-5, with D tentatively TRBD1 (6 bases). Germline V lookup: CDR1 SGHRS, CDR2 YFSETQ. V was cut by 4 bases and J by 4 bases, with 8 bases left in between. The CDR3 runs 12 residues. The CDR3 loop reads CASSGGAETQYF. The CDR3, as DNA: TGCGCCAGCAGCGGGGGCGCAGAGACCCAGTACTTC.

The chain joins TRBV5-1 to TRBJ2-1; D gene unclear. Germline loops: CDR1 SGHRS, CDR2 YFSETQ. The CDR3 has 15 amino acids. V lost 1 base and J 0 bases, leaving 8 bases between the germline ends. In nucleotides, the CDR3 is TGCGCCAGCAGCTTGCTCCCGAGCTCCTACAATGAGCAGTTCTTC. Translated, it gives CASSLLPSSYNEQFF.

This clonotype has only a few counts. This chain links TRBV5-1 with TRBJ2-3; 8 nucleotides match TRBD2. The V gene end was trimmed by 4 bases and the J gene end by 7 bases; junction bases not matched to a gene: 17. Germline CDR1 reads SGHRS; CDR2 reads YFSETQ. CDR3 length: 17 residues. The CDR3 DNA reads TGCGCCAGCAGCCCAGGGGCGACTAGCGACCCTCCGAATACGCAGTATTTT. Encoded protein: CASSPGATSDPPNTQYF.

The V call is TRBV5-1, the J call TRBJ2-3, with 8 bases that match TRBD2. The trim removed 5 bases at V and 5 bases at J, leaving 10 bases unmatched. The germline V gene encodes CDR1 SGHRS and CDR2 YFSETQ. The CDR3 contains 15 residues. The CDR3 coding sequence is TGCGCCAGCAGAACAGCGGGGGCGACGCAAGATACGCAGTATTTT. Protein sequence: CASRTAGATQDTQYF.

This clonotype has ten or more counts. The chain combines TRBV4-2 with TRBJ2-1; D possibly corresponds to TRBD2 (6 bases). Germline CDR1 reads LGHNA; CDR2 reads YNFKEQ. Trimming left V 0 bases short and J 0 bases short, with 9 bases between. The CDR3 is made up of 16 amino acids. CDR3 sequence: CASSQDGGPSYNEQFF. The CDR3 bases are TGTGCCAGCAGCCAAGATGGAGGGCCCTCCTACAATGAGCAGTTCTTC.

This clonotype was observed at least ten times. The J gene is TRBJ1-3, the V gene TRBV20-1; perhaps TRBD1 as D (5 bases). There are 13 residues in the CDR3. The germline gives CDR1 DFQATT, CDR2 SNEGSKA (reference sequence). V was pared by 6 bases and J by 3 bases, with 12 bases between. CDR3 coding DNA: TGCAGTGCGGGGATGGGGCTTGGAAACACCATATATTTT. It yields the protein CSAGMGLGNTIYF.

This clonotype has just a few counts. V gene TRBV12-3 or TRBV12-4 combines with J gene TRBJ2-1; no clear D gene. This CDR3 comprises 14 residues. The ends were cut back, 3 bases at V and 6 bases at J, with 12 bases in the middle. The CDR3 region is CASSFRATLNEQFF. The CDR3 DNA sequence: TGTGCCAGCAGTTTTCGGGCGACACTCAATGAGCAGTTCTTC.

The chain has TRBV25-1 and TRBJ1-2, with D perhaps TRBD1 (5 bases). V was clipped by 5 bases and J by 1 base, with 17 bases between them. CDR3 length equals 16 residues. Germline-derived CDR1 and CDR2 are MGHDK and SYGVNS. The CDR3 protein is CASSPGLSTINYGYTF. CDR3 nucleotide sequence: TGTGCCAGCAGTCCGGGACTCTCGACGATTAACTATGGCTACACCTTC.

The chain employs TRBV5-1 and TRBJ2-3; D is unclear. V dropped 3 bases and J dropped 2 bases, with 13 bases sitting between them. The germline gives CDR1 SGHRS, CDR2 YFSETQ. The CDR3 totals 15 residues. The CDR3: CASSSFDGPTDTQYF. As DNA, the CDR3 is TGCGCCAGCAGCTCCTTCGACGGTCCCACAGATACGCAGTATTTT.

The chain employs TRBV7-2 and TRBJ2-5; 8 bases line up with TRBD1. J lost 9 bases, V lost 1 base, and 10 bases had no gene match. CDR1 SGHTA and CDR2 FQGNSA come from the germline V gene. The CDR3 loop spans 15 amino acids. The CDR3 DNA sequence: TGTGCCAGCAGCTTAGACCAGGGGGCGATCTCGTCCCAGTACTTC. Translating gives CASSLDQGAISSQYF. The full variable domain, with the rest looked up from reference TRBV7-2 and TRBJ2-5, is GAGVSQSPSNKVTEKGKDVELRCDPISGHTALYWYRQSLGQGLEFLIYFQGNSAPDKSGLPSDRFSAERTGGSVSTLTIQRTQQEDSAVYLCASSLDQGAISSQYFGPGTRLLVL.